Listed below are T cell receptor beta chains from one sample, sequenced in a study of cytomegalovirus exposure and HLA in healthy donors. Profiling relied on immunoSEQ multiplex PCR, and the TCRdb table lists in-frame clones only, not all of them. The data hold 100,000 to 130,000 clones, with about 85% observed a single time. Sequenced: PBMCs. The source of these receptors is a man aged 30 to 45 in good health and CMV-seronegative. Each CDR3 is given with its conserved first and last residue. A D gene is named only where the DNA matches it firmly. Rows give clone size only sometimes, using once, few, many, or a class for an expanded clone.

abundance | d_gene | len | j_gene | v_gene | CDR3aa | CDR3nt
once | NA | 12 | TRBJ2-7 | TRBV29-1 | CSVEDLRGEQYF | TGCAGCGTTGAAGATCTCCGGGGCGAGCAGTACTTC
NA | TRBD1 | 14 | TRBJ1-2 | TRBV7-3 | CASSARTGGSGYTF | TGTGCCAGCAGCGCTCGGACAGGGGGGTCTGGCTACACCTTC
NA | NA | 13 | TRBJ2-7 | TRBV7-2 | CASSLDRAYEQYF | TGTGCCAGCAGCTTAGACCGGGCCTACGAGCAGTACTTC
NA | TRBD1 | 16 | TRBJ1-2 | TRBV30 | CAWSVGWRTGGDGYTF | TGTGCCTGGAGTGTAGGTTGGAGGACAGGGGGTGATGGCTACACCTTC
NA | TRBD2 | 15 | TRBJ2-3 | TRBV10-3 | CAISETGGRADTQYF | TGTGCCATCAGTGAGACGGGAGGTAGGGCAGATACGCAGTATTTT
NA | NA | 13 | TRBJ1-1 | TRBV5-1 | CASRRDGNTEAFF | TGCGCCAGCAGGCGGGACGGGAACACTGAAGCTTTCTTT
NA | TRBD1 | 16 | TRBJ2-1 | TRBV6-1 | CASSDKRLDRGYEQFF | TGTGCCAGCAGTGATAAACGATTGGACAGGGGATACGAGCAGTTCTTC
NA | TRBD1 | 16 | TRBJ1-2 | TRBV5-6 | CASSGPGTAFNYGYTF | TGTGCCAGCAGCGGTCCCGGGACAGCATTTAACTATGGCTACACCTTC
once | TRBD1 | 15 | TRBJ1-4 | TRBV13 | CASSLTGGVHEKLFF | TGTGCCAGCAGCCTGACAGGGGGCGTTCACGAAAAACTGTTTTTT
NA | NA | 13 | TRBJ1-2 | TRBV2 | CASSETRSYGYTF | TGTGCCAGCAGTGAAACACGGAGCTATGGCTACACCTTC
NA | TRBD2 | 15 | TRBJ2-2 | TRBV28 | CAILAGDLNTGELFF | TGTGCCATACTAGCGGGAGACCTAAACACCGGGGAGCTGTTTTTT
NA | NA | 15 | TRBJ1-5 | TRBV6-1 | CATSDSFAYNQPQHF | TGTGCCACTTCTGACAGTTTTGCCTACAATCAGCCCCAGCATTTT
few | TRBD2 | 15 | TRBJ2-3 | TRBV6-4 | CASSGIAGGPDTQYF | TGTGCCAGCAGTGGCATAGCGGGGGGGCCAGATACGCAGTATTTT
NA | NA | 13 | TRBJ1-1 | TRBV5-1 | CATSRSPNTEAFF | TGCGCCACCTCGAGGAGTCCGAACACTGAAGCTTTCTTT
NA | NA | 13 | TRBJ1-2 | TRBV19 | CASARGVSYGYTF | TGTGCCAGTGCACGCGGGGTCTCGTATGGCTACACCTTC
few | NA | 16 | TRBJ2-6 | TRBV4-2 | CASSQDPEAGANVLTF | TGTGCCAGCAGCCAAGATCCGGAGGCTGGGGCCAACGTCCTGACTTTC
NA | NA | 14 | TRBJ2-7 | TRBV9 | CASSALTNTYEQYF | TGTGCCAGCAGCGCCTTAACTAACACCTACGAGCAGTACTTC
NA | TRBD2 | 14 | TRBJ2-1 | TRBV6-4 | CASSASGSYNEQFF | TGTGCCAGCAGTGCTAGCGGGAGTTACAATGAGCAGTTCTTC
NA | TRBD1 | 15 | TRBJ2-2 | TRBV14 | CASSLDRVSYGELFF | TGTGCCAGCAGCCTTGACAGGGTATCCTACGGGGAGCTGTTTTTT
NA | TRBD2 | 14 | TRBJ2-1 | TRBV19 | CASSMLAGYNEQFF | TGTGCCAGTAGTATGCTAGCGGGTTACAATGAGCAGTTCTTC
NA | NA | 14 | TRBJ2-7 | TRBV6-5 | CASSYDPTTNEQYF | TGTGCCAGCAGTTACGATCCGACTACCAACGAGCAGTACTTC
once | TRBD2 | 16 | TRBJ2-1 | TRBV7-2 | CASSLALSSGGGEQFF | TGTGCCAGCAGCTTAGCGCTTTCTAGCGGGGGGGGTGAGCAGTTCTTC
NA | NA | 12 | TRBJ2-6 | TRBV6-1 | CASRRGANVLTF | TGTGCCAGCAGACGGGGGGCCAACGTCCTGACTTTC
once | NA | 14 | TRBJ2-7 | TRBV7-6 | CASSSIRGGYEQYF | TGTGCCAGCAGCTCAATCAGGGGCGGGTACGAGCAGTACTTC
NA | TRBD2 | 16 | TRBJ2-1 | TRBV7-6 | CASSFLAEAFNNEQFF | TGTGCCAGCAGCTTCCTAGCGGAGGCATTCAACAATGAGCAGTTCTTC
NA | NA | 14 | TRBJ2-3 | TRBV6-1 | CATHGASTTDTQYF | TGTGCCACCCACGGAGCCTCGACCACAGATACGCAGTATTTT
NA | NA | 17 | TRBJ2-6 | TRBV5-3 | CARSLYRPHSGANVLTF | TGTGCCAGAAGCTTGTACAGGCCCCACTCTGGGGCCAACGTCCTGACTTTC
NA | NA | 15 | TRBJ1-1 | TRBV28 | CASSFWTRENTEAFF | TGTGCCAGCAGTTTTTGGACAAGAGAGAACACTGAAGCTTTCTTT
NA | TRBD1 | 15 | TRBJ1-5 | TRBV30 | CAWSTGGTGSQPQHF | TGTGCCTGGAGTACAGGCGGGACAGGTAGCCAGCCCCAGCATTTT
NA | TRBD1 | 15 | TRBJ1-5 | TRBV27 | CASSPTGADNQPQHF | TGTGCCAGCAGCCCTACAGGGGCGGACAATCAGCCCCAGCATTTT
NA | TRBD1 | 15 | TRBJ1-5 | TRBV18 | CASSPDQGVNQPQHF | TGTGCCAGCTCACCCGACCAGGGGGTAAATCAGCCCCAGCATTTT
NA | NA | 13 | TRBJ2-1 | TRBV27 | CASKASAYNEQFF | TGTGCTAGCAAGGCTAGCGCTTACAATGAGCAGTTCTTC
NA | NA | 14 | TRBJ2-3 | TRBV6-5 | CASRGLSLTDTQYF | TGTGCCAGCAGGGGACTTTCCCTCACAGATACGCAGTATTTT
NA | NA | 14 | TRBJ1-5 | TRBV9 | CASSVGDSNQPQHF | TGTGCCAGCAGCGTAGGGGACTCCAATCAGCCCCAGCATTTT
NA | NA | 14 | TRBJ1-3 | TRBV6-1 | CASSEDSVGNTIYF | TGTGCCAGCAGTGAAGATTCAGTGGGAAACACCATATATTTT
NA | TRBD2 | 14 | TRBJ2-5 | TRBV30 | CALTKLAAQETQYF | TGTGCCTTAACCAAACTAGCGGCACAAGAGACCCAGTACTTC
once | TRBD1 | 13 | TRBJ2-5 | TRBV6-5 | CASSRTGKETQYF | TGTGCCAGCAGTCGGACAGGGAAGGAGACCCAGTACTTC
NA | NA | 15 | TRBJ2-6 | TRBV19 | CASSPQESGANVLTF | TGTGCCAGTAGTCCACAGGAATCTGGGGCCAACGTCCTGACTTTC
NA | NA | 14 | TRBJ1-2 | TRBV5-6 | CASSFPAGDYGYTF | TGTGCCAGCAGCTTTCCGGCAGGGGACTATGGCTACACCTTC
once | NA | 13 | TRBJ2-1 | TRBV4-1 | CASSQLAGGEQFF | TGCGCCAGCAGTCAATTGGCGGGCGGTGAGCAGTTCTTC
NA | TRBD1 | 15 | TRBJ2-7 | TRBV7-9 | CASSNRDRDSYEQYF | TGTGCCAGCAGCAACCGGGACAGGGACTCCTACGAGCAGTACTTC
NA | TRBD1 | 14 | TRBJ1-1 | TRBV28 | CASSWTGVSTEAFF | TGTGCCAGCAGTTGGACAGGGGTATCCACTGAAGCTTTCTTT
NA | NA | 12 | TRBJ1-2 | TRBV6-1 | CASSESGYGYTF | TGTGCCAGCAGTGAATCGGGGTATGGCTACACCTTC
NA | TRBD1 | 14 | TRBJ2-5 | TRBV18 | CASSPRDSQETQYF | TGTGCCAGCTCACCACGGGACAGTCAAGAGACCCAGTACTTC
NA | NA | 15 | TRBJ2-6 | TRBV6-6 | CAIQETGFGANVLTF | TGTGCCATCCAGGAGACAGGATTCGGGGCCAACGTCCTGACTTTC
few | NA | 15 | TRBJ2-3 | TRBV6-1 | CASSTAQSGTDTQYF | TGTGCCAGCAGTACAGCTCAGTCGGGCACAGATACGCAGTATTTT
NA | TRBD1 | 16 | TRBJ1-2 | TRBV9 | CASSPPRDSTLGGYTF | TGTGCCAGCAGCCCCCCGCGGGACAGCACTCTCGGGGGCTACACCTTC
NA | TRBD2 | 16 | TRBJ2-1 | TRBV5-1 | CASSHWTSGALGEQFF | TGCGCCAGCAGCCACTGGACTAGCGGGGCCCTTGGTGAGCAGTTCTTC
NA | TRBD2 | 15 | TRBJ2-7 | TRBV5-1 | CASSLGLAGAYEQYF | TGCGCCAGCAGCTTGGGGCTAGCGGGAGCCTACGAGCAGTACTTC
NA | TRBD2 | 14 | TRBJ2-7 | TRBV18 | CASSPQGLAYEQYF | TGTGCCAGCTCACCCCAGGGACTAGCCTACGAGCAGTACTTC
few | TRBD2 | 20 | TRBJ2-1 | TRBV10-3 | CAISDPTWTSGRSSYNEQFF | TGTGCCATCAGTGACCCCACTTGGACTAGCGGGAGGAGCTCCTACAATGAGCAGTTCTTC
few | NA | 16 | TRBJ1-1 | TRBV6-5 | CASSFGQLRLNTEAFF | TGTGCCAGCAGTTTCGGACAGCTCAGACTGAACACTGAAGCTTTCTTT
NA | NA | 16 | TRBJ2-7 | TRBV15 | CATSPRTGKGSYEQYF | TGTGCCACCAGCCCCAGGACGGGAAAGGGATCCTACGAGCAGTACTTC
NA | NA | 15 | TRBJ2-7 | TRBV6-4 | CASSDSPGSPYEQYF | TGTGCCAGCAGTGACTCGCCGGGGAGTCCCTACGAGCAGTACTTC
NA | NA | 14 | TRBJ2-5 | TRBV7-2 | CASSLAGQGETQYF | TGTGCCAGCAGCTTAGCGGGGCAGGGCGAGACCCAGTACTTC
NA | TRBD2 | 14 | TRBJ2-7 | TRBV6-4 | CASSASGPLHEQYF | TGTGCCAGCAGTGCTAGCGGCCCCCTCCACGAGCAGTACTTC
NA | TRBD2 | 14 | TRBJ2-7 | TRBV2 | CASRYSSGRYEQYF | TGTGCCAGCCGGTATTCTAGCGGGAGATACGAGCAGTACTTC
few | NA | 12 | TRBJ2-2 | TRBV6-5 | CASSSTTGELFF | TGTGCCAGCAGTTCTACCACCGGGGAGCTGTTTTTT
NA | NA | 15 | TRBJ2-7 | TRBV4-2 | CASSQDPASRSEQYF | TGTGCCAGCAGCCAAGATCCGGCTAGCAGGAGCGAGCAGTACTTC